This TCR beta chain appears in the sequencing data of a study of T cells after yellow fever vaccination (dated by TCRdb to the late 2010s). Context from the whole study: Libraries from fractions with low cell numbers were prepared with the SMART-Seq v4 Ultra Low Input RNA kit. To follow T-cell clones before and after both primary and booster YFV17D yellow fever vaccination, bulk TCR alpha and beta repertoires underwent longitudinal sequencing. Two healthy male donors made up the cohort, one aged 18 to 30 years and the other aged 30 to 40 years. Blood was drawn at multiple timepoints before and after primary and secondary immunization, with bulk PBMC replicates and cell subsets isolated. The study at large found these results: Compared with the primary T-cell response, the secondary T-cell response was faster but weaker, reaching its peak on day 5 rather than on day 15. The study included only a couple of donors, which limits how far the findings can be generalized. Computational filtering was needed because FACS-sorted repertoires could contain abundant contaminating clonotypes from the bulk population. A small share of clonotypes was detected in both CD4 and CD8 compartments, with the overlap likely arising from convergent recombination. After the booster, most of the clones that had expanded following primary vaccination were detected again (just under 97% of CD4 and around 90% of CD8), which suggests that memory was broadly maintained.

TCR cDNA was made using 5'RACE template switching, a step that added a universal primer site and unique molecular identifiers. Priming for cDNA synthesis came from both the TCR alpha and TCR beta constant segments. Library amplification used two PCR steps, and the second PCR step added sample barcodes and sequencing adapters. Sequencing of libraries was done on Illumina HiSeq 2500 (2x100 bp) or NovaSeq (2x150 bp). Under the source paper's analysis protocol: Reads were demultiplexed and collapsed into UMI consensus sequences with MIGEC, and V(D)J alignment was performed with MiXCR. Vaccine-responding clonotypes were identified with edgeR using replicate PBMC samples, with FDR below 0.01 and a log2 fold change above 5 up to day 15 being required. Each bulk clonotype was labeled CD4 or CD8 based on which sequenced repertoire, CD4 or CD8, contained the clonotype at higher abundance. TCRdb applied fastp at Q25 and MiXCR to the public reads, then kept only in-frame beta chains. For every CDR3 protein sequence, its rows merge into one entry that carries the most common genes and DNA. It is TCRdb's table, rather than the study itself, that gives the V and J calls and clone size. This sample lists more than 350,000 distinct CDR3 sequences; around 10% were detected once. The top ten constitute around 18% of the sample.

Comment on this clonotype: Its antigen is unknown. The record has no base qualities; no much larger clone is one base away.

V is cut by 2 bases and J by 7 bases, and the space between the germline ends is 15 bases. From the cysteine up to the valine, the CDR3 has a length of 14 residues. Only the CDR3 DNA is retained, 42 bases long and in frame from the first base. From the germline V gene, CDR1 is MNHEY and CDR2 is SVGAGI. Taken with the paper, the label for treatment or condition translates to: live attenuated yellow fever vaccine strain. At each blood-draw timepoint, two biological replicates of bulk PBMCs were obtained. PBMCs were isolated from peripheral blood using a standard Ficoll-Paque protocol. TriZol was used to extract RNA from bulk PBMCs, from CD4 and CD8 fractions, and from dextramer-positive and dextramer-negative fractions.

This receptor chain uses TRBV6-5 and TRBJ2-7; the D segment cannot be called with confidence. This clonotype was obtained from a man aged 18 to 30 who received the YFV17D yellow fever vaccine. The sample here was PBMCs, taken on the day of the first yellow fever vaccination. This receptor has the CDR3 CASSYDQNHREQYV. The DNA sequence is given as TGTGCCAGCAGTTACGATCAGAACCACCGGGAGCAGTACGTC.